A selection of T cell receptor beta chains follows, all from one sample in a study of T cell repertoires in cytomegalovirus infection. TCRdb itself ran the reads through MiXCR, one entry per CDR3 protein. The sample lists about a million distinct CDR3 sequences, approximately 31% occurring once. No cognate antigen is known for these TCRs. The sample in question was cultured CD8+ T cells from PBMCs, obtained from culture after CMV antigen stimulation. Every receptor here comes from a human donor in good health (CMV status not recorded). Some clones in this sample may be carry-over from other donors' samples. CDR3s include the opening cysteine and the closing phenylalanine or tryptophan.

V gene	J gene	CDR3 protein
TRBV12-5	TRBJ2-7	CASGLLSRRYF
TRBV6-6	TRBJ2-1	CASSSLAGGPYGNEQFF
TRBV11-3	TRBJ1-3	CASSHGADSGNTIYF
TRBV12-3/TRBV12-4	TRBJ2-1	CASTFGWDALEQFF
TRBV19	TRBJ2-4	CASSPRGTKNIQYF
TRBV12-3/TRBV12-4	TRBJ1-1	CASRKATEAFF
TRBV6-5	TRBJ2-7	CASSYSPNRGHEQYF
TRBV20-1	TRBJ2-7	CSARDHRGPSYEQYF
TRBV2	TRBJ1-2	CASSPLRRDPYAF
TRBV11-1	TRBJ2-1	CASSSNRGMSSYNEQFF
TRBV4-1	TRBJ2-7	CASSQGQGHEQYF
TRBV6-1	TRBJ2-3	CASSEEGLADTQYF
TRBV7-8	TRBJ2-2	CASSLRGTGDKTGELFF
TRBV7-3	TRBJ2-5	CASSFADSKETQYF
TRBV12-3/TRBV12-4	TRBJ2-1	CASSLSMGAVYNEQFF
TRBV10-3	TRBJ2-1	CAIRTGTANSSYNEQFF
TRBV12-3/TRBV12-4	TRBJ1-3	CASSLDGSSGNTIYF
TRBV5-5	TRBJ1-2	CASSVEQGAEGYTF
TRBV5-1	TRBJ2-2	CASSPEAGNGELFF
TRBV9	TRBJ2-3	CASSPAMNTQYF
TRBV7-8	TRBJ2-2	CASSLVGLLNTGELFF
TRBV7-6	TRBJ2-7	CASSLGAQFYEQYF
TRBV7-9	TRBJ1-2	CASSLTAFPNYGYTF
TRBV7-9	TRBJ2-5	CASSLTYDRETQYF
TRBV6-6	TRBJ1-5	CASRSRGQPQHF
TRBV7-9	TRBJ2-2	CASSFQTSRGELFF
TRBV7-9	TRBJ2-3	CASSLIPSVQYF
TRBV13	TRBJ2-2	CASSPRDRGFELFF
TRBV7-3	TRBJ2-1	CASSYLAGLGNEQFF
TRBV12-3/TRBV12-4	TRBJ1-5	CASTTTPDYSNQPQHF
TRBV7-9	TRBJ2-1	CASSLGSGGAFNEQFF
TRBV15	TRBJ1-5	CATSDRNQPQHF
TRBV7-4	TRBJ2-7	CASSPPASYEQYF
TRBV20-1	TRBJ1-5	CSARLDKLGQPQHF
TRBV24-1	TRBJ1-3	CATSDLPCGRGKNTIYF
TRBV20-1	TRBJ2-1	CSARSGLAYEQFF
TRBV29-1	TRBJ1-4	CSVDIRGAGEKLFF
TRBV24-1	TRBJ2-1	CATSDQTRLASSEQFF
TRBV10-3	TRBJ2-7	CAITRTGPPSYEQYF
TRBV6-6	TRBJ1-5	CASRWTGEVFQPQHF
TRBV7-9	TRBJ2-1	CASSLAPRPDNEQFF
TRBV6-1	TRBJ2-1	CASTGTSGDDYNEQFF
TRBV12-3/TRBV12-4	TRBJ2-7	CASTREKLRDEQYF
TRBV12-3/TRBV12-4	TRBJ2-3	CASPTGPLDTQYF
TRBV7-9	TRBJ2-1	CASRSATSGPYNEQFF
TRBV19	TRBJ1-2	CASSVFGPPPGGYTF
TRBV7-6	TRBJ2-5	CASSSYGLATETQYF
TRBV5-6	TRBJ2-1	CASSVTDNEQFF
TRBV7-3	TRBJ2-3	CASKGGEGTDTQYF
TRBV10-1	TRBJ1-5	CASRRGRLRTGNQPQHF
TRBV5-4	TRBJ1-1	CASSHRYGTEAFF
TRBV12-3/TRBV12-4	TRBJ1-3	CASSLDAGLNAGNTIYF
TRBV6-5	TRBJ2-1	CASSYSGGTSYNEQFF
TRBV12-3/TRBV12-4	TRBJ2-3	CASSPAKGGARRDTQYF
TRBV7-2	TRBJ1-5	CASSLNRNSNQPQHF